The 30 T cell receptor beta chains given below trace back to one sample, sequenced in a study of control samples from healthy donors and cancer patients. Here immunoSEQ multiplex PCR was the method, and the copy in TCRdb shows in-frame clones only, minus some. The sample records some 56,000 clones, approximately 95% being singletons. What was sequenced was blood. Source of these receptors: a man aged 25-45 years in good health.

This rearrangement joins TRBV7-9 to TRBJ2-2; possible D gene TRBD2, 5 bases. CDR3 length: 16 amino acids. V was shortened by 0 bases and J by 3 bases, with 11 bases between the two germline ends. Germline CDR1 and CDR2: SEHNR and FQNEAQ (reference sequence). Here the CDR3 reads CASSLAAGRDTGELFF. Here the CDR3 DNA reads TGTGCCAGCAGCTTAGCGGCGGGTCGGGACACCGGGGAGCTGTTTTTT.

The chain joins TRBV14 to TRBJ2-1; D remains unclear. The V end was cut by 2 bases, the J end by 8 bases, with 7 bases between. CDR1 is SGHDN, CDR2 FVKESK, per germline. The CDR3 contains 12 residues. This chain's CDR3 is CASSQSSHEQFF. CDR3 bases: TGTGCCAGCAGCCAATCCTCCCATGAGCAGTTCTTC.

The DNA for the CDR3 is TGTGCCAGTAAGGGAGTCGGGCCTAATCAGCCCCAGCATTTT. It specifies CASKGVGPNQPQHF. The genes are TRBV19 and TRBJ1-5; D unclear. The V gene lost 7 bases and the J gene lost 4 bases, with 14 bases spanning the gap. The germline V gene has CDR1 LNHDA and CDR2 SQIVND (reference sequence). The CDR3 contains 14 residues.

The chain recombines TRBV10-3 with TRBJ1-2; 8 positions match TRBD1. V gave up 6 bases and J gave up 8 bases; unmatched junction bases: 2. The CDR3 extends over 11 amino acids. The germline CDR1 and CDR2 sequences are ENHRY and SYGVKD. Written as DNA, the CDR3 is TGTGCCATCAGGACAGGGGAAGGCTACACCTTC. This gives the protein CAIRTGEGYTF.

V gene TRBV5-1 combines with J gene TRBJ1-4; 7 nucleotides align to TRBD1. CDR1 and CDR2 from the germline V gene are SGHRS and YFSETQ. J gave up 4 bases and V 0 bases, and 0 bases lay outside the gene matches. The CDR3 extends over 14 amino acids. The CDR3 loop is CASSLGQGNEKLFF. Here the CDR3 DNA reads TGCGCCAGCAGCTTGGGACAGGGTAATGAAAAACTGTTTTTT.

The CDR3 DNA reads TGTGCCACCCTTTCGGGACTAGCGGGCCACTACGAGCAGTACTTC. It specifies CATLSGLAGHYEQYF. V usage is TRBV6-5 and J usage is TRBJ2-7; 12 bases map to TRBD2. Germline V gene data show CDR1 as MNHEY and CDR2 as SVGAGI. CDR3 length: 15 residues. With V trimmed by 10 bases and J by 3 bases, 10 bases remained unmatched.

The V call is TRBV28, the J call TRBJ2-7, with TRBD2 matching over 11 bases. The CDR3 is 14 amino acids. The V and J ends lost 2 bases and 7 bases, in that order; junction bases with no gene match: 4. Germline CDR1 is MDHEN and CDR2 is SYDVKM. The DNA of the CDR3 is TGTGCCAGCAGTTTAATAGCGGGAGGGGAAGAGCAGTACTTC. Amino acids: CASSLIAGGEEQYF.

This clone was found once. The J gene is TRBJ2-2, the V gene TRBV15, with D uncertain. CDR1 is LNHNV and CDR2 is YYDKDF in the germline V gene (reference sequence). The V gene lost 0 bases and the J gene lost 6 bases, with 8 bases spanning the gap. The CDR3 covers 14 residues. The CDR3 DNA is TGTGCCACCAGCAGAGATCTGCCATCCGGGGAGCTGTTTTTT. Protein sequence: CATSRDLPSGELFF.

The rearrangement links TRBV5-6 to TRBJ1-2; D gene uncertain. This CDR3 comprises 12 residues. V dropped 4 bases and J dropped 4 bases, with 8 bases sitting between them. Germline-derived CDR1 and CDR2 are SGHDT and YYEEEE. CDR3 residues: CASSGRGYGYTF. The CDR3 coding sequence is TGTGCCAGCAGCGGGAGAGGCTATGGCTACACCTTC.

CDR3 nucleotide sequence: TGTGCCAGCAGTTACTCGAGGGACAGGGTAAAGGGCTACACCTTC. Protein: CASSYSRDRVKGYTF. This chain links TRBV6-5 with TRBJ1-2, with TRBD1 identical over 9 bases. V was pared by 0 bases and J by 8 bases, with 7 bases of the junction left unmatched. The germline CDR1 and CDR2 sequences are MNHEY and SVGAGI. The CDR3 has 15 amino acids.

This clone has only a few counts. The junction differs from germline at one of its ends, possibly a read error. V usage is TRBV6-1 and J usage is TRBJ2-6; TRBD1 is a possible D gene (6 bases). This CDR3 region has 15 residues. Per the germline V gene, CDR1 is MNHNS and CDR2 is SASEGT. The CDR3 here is CASSEEGAGANVLTF. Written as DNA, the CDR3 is TGTGCCAGCAGCGAAGAGGGGGCTGGGGCCAACGTCCTGACTTTC.

This CDR3 is CASSQAGGGNTIYF. The CDR3 region has the DNA TGTGCCAGCAGCCAAGCAGGGGGTGGAAACACCATATATTTT. The gene calls are TRBV3-1 (or the pseudogene TRBV3-2) and TRBJ1-3; TRBD1 agrees at 7 bases. The CDR3 is 14 amino acids. The trim removed 1 base at V and 3 bases at J, leaving 0 bases unmatched. The V gene's germline CDR1 is LGHDT and CDR2 YNNKEL (reference sequence).

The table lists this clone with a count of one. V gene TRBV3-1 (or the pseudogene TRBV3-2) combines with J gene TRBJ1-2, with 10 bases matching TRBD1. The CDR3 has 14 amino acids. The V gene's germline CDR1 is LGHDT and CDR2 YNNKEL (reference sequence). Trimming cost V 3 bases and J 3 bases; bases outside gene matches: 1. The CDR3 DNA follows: TGTGCCAGCAGCCAGGGGACAGGGGACTATGGCTACACCTTC. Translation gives CASSQGTGDYGYTF.

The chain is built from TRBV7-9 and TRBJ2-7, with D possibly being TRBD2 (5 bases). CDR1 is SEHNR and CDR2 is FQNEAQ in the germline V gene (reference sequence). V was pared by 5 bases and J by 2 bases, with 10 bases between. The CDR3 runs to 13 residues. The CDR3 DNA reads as TGTGCCAGCAGCGTACCCGGGACCTACGAGCAGTACTTC. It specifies CASSVPGTYEQYF. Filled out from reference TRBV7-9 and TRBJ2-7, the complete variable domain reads DTGVSQNPRHKITKRGQNVTFRCDPISEHNRLYWYRQTLGQGPEFLTYFQNEAQLEKSRLLSDRFSAERPKGSFSTLEIQRTEQGDSAMYLCASSVPGTYEQYFGPGTRLTVT.

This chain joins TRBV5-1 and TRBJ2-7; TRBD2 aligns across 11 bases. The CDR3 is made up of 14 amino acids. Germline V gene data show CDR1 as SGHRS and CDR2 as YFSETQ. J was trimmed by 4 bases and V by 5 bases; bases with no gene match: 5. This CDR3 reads CASRLTSGSYEQYF. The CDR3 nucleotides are TGCGCCAGCAGACTAACTAGCGGGAGTTACGAGCAGTACTTC.

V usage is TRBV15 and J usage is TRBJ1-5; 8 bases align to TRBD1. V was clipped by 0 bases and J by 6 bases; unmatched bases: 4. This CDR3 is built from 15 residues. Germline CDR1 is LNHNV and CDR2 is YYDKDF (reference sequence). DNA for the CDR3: TGTGCCACCAGCAGAGAGACAGGGGCAGGTCAGCCCCAGCATTTT. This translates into CATSRETGAGQPQHF.

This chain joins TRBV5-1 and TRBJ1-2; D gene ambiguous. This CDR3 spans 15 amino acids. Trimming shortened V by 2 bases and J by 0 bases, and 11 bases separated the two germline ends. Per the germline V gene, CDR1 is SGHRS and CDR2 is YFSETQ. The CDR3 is CASSLDGNANYGYTF. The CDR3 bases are TGCGCCAGCAGCTTAGACGGCAACGCTAACTATGGCTACACCTTC.

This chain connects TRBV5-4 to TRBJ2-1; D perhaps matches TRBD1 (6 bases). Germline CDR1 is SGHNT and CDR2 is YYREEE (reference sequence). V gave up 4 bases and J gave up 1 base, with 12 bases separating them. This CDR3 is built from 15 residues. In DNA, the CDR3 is TGTGCCAGCAGCCGTGGGGGCGGGTCCTACAATGAGCAGTTCTTC. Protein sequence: CASSRGGGSYNEQFF. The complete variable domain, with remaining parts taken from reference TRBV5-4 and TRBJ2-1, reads ETGVTQSPTHLIKTRGQQVTLRCSSQSGHNTVSWYQQALGQGPQFIFQYYREEENGRGNFPPRFSGLQFPNYSSELNVNALELDDSALYLCASSRGGGSYNEQFFGPGTRLTVL.

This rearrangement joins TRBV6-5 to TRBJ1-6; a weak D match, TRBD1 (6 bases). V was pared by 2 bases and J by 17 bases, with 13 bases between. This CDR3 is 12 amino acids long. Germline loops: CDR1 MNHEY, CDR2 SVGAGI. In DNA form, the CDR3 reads TGTGCCAGCAGTTACGAAGGGGGGACTTTCCACTTT. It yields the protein CASSYEGGTFHF.

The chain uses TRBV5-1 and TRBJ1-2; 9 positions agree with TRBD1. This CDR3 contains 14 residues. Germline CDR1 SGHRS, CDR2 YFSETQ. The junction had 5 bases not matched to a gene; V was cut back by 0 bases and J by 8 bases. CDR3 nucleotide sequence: TGCGCCAGCAGCTTGGGAGGGACAGGGAGAGGCTACACCTTC. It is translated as CASSLGGTGRGYTF.

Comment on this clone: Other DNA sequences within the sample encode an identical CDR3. The CDR3 loop is CSARRNEQFF. CDR3 nucleotides: TGCAGTGCTAGGCGAAATGAGCAGTTCTTC. The rearrangement links TRBV20-1 to TRBJ2-1; D is unresolved. There are 10 residues in the CDR3. From germline, CDR1 is DFQATT and CDR2 SNEGSKA (reference sequence). Trimming cost V 3 bases and J 7 bases, with 4 bases left between them.

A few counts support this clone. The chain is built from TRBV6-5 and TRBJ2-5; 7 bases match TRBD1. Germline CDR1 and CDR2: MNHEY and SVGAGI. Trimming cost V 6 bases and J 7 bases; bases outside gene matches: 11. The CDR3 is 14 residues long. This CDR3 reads CASRGIRGKVTQYF. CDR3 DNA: TGTGCCAGCAGAGGGATCAGGGGGAAGGTGACCCAGTACTTC.

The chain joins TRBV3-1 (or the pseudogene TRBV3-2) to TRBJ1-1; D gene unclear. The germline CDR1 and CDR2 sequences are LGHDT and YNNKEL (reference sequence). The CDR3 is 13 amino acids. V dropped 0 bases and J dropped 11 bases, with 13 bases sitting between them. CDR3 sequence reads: CASSQDGGSGAFF. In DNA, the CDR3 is TGTGCCAGCAGCCAAGATGGAGGCTCGGGGGCTTTCTTT.

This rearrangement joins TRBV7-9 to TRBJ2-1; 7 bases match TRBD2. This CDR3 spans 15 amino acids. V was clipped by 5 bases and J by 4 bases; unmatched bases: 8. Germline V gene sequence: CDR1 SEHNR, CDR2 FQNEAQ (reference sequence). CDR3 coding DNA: TGTGCCAGCAGCCCCTGGGCTAGCGGTTACAATGAGCAGTTCTTC. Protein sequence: CASSPWASGYNEQFF.

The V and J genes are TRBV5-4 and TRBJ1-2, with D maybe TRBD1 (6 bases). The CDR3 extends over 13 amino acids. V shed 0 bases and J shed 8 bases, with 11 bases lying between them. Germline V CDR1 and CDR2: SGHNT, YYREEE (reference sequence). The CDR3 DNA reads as TGTGCCAGCAGCTTGGCAGGGGTTGACGGCTACACCTTC. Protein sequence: CASSLAGVDGYTF.

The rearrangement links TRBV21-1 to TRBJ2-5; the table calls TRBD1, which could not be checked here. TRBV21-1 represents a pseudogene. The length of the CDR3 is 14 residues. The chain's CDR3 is CASSKDRGDETQYF. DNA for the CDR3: TGTGCCAGCAGCAAGGACAGGGGAGACGAGACCCAGTACTTC.

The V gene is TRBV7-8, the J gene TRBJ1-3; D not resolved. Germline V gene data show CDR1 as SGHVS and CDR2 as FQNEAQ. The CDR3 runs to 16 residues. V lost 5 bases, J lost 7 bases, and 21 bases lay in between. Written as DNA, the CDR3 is TGTGCCAGCAGCAAACGAGAACCGGGCCATAAGAACACCATATATTTT. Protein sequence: CASSKREPGHKNTIYF.

DNA for the CDR3: TGTGCCAGCAGTAGTGGGAATCAGCCCCAGCATTTT. Translated: CASSSGNQPQHF. V gene TRBV12-3 or TRBV12-4 combines with J gene TRBJ1-5, with D unresolved. Deletions cut 5 bases from V and 4 bases from J, with 6 bases between. This CDR3 is 12 amino acids long.

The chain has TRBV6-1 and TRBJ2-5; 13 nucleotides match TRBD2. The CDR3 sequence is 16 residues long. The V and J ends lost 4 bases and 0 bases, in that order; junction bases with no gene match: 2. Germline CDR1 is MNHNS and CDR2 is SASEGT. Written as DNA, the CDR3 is TGTGCCAGCAGTGGCGGACTAGCGGGGGACCAAGAGACCCAGTACTTC. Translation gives CASSGGLAGDQETQYF.

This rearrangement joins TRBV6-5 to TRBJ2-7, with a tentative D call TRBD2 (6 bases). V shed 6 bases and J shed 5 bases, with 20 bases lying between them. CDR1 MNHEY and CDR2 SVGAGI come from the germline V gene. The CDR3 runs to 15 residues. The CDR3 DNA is TGTGCCAGCAGAGCCTCGGGACTTCTGGTAGACGAGCAGTACTTC. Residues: CASRASGLLVDEQYF.